This T cell receptor beta chain derives from a study of shared clonotypes between healthy human individuals. Nashville, Tennessee was home to all donors, each a Caucasian adult. CDR3 length equals 19 residues. TCRdb keeps only in-frame clones here, not all; method: immunoSEQ multiplex PCR. The table shows millions of clones, with approximately 92% occurring only once. The genes are TRBV21-1 and TRBJ2-3; the table names TRBD1, a call not compared with the DNA. TRBV21-1 is flagged as a pseudogene. The sequence was collected from a man younger than 35 in good health. Sequencing used naive CD4+ T cells sorted from blood. Sample subset: CD45RA+ positively selected. In DNA form, the CDR3 reads TGTGCCAGGATGCACTCGGACAGGAGGAGATACGCTAGCACAGATACGCAGTATTTT. The encoded protein is CARMHSDRRRYASTDTQYF.